Sequencing of this T cell receptor beta chain was carried out in a study of cytomegalovirus exposure and HLA in healthy donors. Whole-study results and caveats: An observed cluster of highly shared sequence variants was recorded as a likely sequencing artifact. Presence/absence results assume similar sequencing depth per donor, which may not hold. Clonal expansion, a later analysis showed, was greater in HLA-associated TCR beta chains than in equally common others. Altogether, 160 or so TCR beta chains were recorded as cytomegalovirus-associated.

The study ran its PCR with 60 Vbeta and 13 Jbeta primers. Method: immunoSEQ multiplex PCR; TCRdb's copy keeps in-frame clones and lacks some. The repertoire consists of 78,000 or so clones, with approximately 84% occurring once and the leading ten covering 2.4%. Germline CDR1 LNHDA, CDR2 SQIVND (reference sequence). The V and J ends lost 7 bases and 4 bases, in that order; junction bases with no gene match: 7. This CDR3 region has 13 residues. For this clone: Its target is not known.

This TCR was sampled from a woman aged 45-65 years in good health and CMV-seronegative. J is TRBJ2-7 and V is TRBV19; 7 nucleotides line up with TRBD1. The sample consisted of PBMCs. CDR3 in amino acids: CASIRGILYEQYV. The CDR3 DNA reads TGTGCCAGTATCAGGGGGATTCTTTACGAGCAGTACGTC.